Following are 8 T cell receptor delta chains from one sample sequenced in a study of gamma-delta chains in newborns, infants, children. TCRdb fed the reads into CATT to redo clone calling. Among approximately 12,000 delta-chain clones listed, about 8.6% were seen once. The specimen sequenced was blood. The receptor set was obtained from a child who was a newborn, infant or young child, either healthy, febrile or measles-vaccinated (not recorded which).

This clone is classed as medium-sized (0.01 to 0.1%). V gene TRDV2 combines with J gene TRDJ1; TRDD3 agrees at 7 bases. The V gene end was trimmed by 0 bases and the J gene end by 0 bases; junction bases not matched to a gene: 12. Germline loops: CDR1 GEAIGNYY, CDR2 EKD. CDR3 length: 18 residues. CDR3 DNA sequence: TGTGCCTGTGACACCGTACTGGGGTCTATAGGGGACACCGATAAACTCATCTTT. This translates into CACDTVLGSIGDTDKLIF.

This rearrangement joins TRDV2 to TRDJ2, with 13 positions matching TRDD3. The J gene, left out of TCRdb, was set here by checking the DNA against germline. The ends lost 2 bases at V and 0 bases at J; junction bases unmatched: 8. The CDR3 has 19 residues. In germline, CDR1 is GEAIGNYY, CDR2 EKD. CDR3 nucleotide sequence: TGTGCCTGTGACAGGGTACTGGGGGATACGGAAGCTTTGACAGCACAACTCTTCTTT. Its translation is CACDRVLGDTEALTAQLFF.

This clone was counted a few times. Other nucleotide sequences in the sample specify the same CDR3. The CDR3 sequence: CACDTLGESSWDTRQMFF. CDR3 nucleotides: TGTGCCTGTGACACCTTGGGGGAGAGCTCCTGGGACACCCGACAGATGTTTTTC. J is TRDJ3 and V is TRDV2; 7 bases align to TRDD3. V trimming: 0 bases; J trimming: 0 bases; junction bases outside the gene matches: 4. This CDR3 contains 18 residues. In germline, CDR1 is GEAIGNYY, CDR2 EKD.

V is TRDV2 and J is TRDJ1; D gene uncertain. CDR1 and CDR2 from the germline V gene are GEAIGNYY and EKD. The CDR3 runs 13 residues. Between the trimmed V and J ends, which lost 4 bases and 0 bases, there was a span of 8 bases. DNA for the CDR3: TGTGCCTGTGAAGGACTGTACACCGATAAACTCATCTTT. Protein sequence: CACEGLYTDKLIF.

This chain connects TRDV2 to TRDJ1, with TRDD3 matching over 7 bases. Assignment of the J gene here rests on matching the DNA to germline, because TCRdb gives none. This CDR3 has 17 residues. The germline V gene has CDR1 GEAIGNYY and CDR2 EKD. V dropped 0 bases and J dropped 1; count of bases not matched to a gene: 10. The CDR3 nucleotides are TGTGCCTGTGACACCGTGGGGGACGTAGGCGCCACCGATAAACTCATCTTT. It specifies CACDTVGDVGATDKLIF.

In its sample, this clone was seen once. The chain is built from TRDV2 and TRDJ1; perhaps TRDD3 as D (6 bases). TCRdb gives no J gene; it was assigned here by matching the DNA to germline. V shed 3 bases and J shed 0 bases, with 22 bases lying between them. The CDR3 loop spans 18 amino acids. Per germline, CDR1 GEAIGNYY and CDR2 EKD. The CDR3 sequence is CACDGGTRGGTYTDKLIF. In nucleotides, the CDR3 is TGTGCCTGTGACGGTGGGACGCGGGGGGGGACGTACACCGATAAACTCATCTTT.

This clone was observed a few times. V gene TRDV2 combines with J gene TRDJ3; weak D call: TRDD3 (5 bases). The CDR3 length is 19 residues. The V gene's germline CDR1 is GEAIGNYY and CDR2 EKD. V shed 2 bases and J shed 0 bases, with 16 bases lying between them. The CDR3 DNA is TGTGCCTGTGACAAGACGGGATCTAGCCGCTCCTGGGACACCCGACAGATGTTTTTC. Translation gives CACDKTGSSRSWDTRQMFF.

The chain has TRDV2 and TRDJ1; 8 nucleotides line up with TRDD3. Germline V CDR1 and CDR2: GEAIGNYY, EKD. Germline trimming cut 1 base from V and 2 bases from J; bases unmatched to any gene: 2. The CDR3 is 14 residues long. CDR3 nucleotides: TGTGCCTGTGACACTATGGGGGATACCGATAAACTCATCTTT. Amino acid sequence: CACDTMGDTDKLIF.